This entry concerns a single TCR beta chain. This sample is drawn from a study of blood T cell repertoires in COVID-19. Overall study context: Researchers got acute and convalescent COVID-19 samples from the United States, Italy and Spain. Sources were T cells, B-cell-depleted T cells, or PBMCs; the material itself was cDNA or gDNA.

This table comes from immunoSEQ multiplex PCR, and its TCRdb copy is limited to in-frame clones, with some not included. The data show about 50,000 clones, approximately 88% seen once. V dropped 4 bases and J dropped 9; count of bases not matched to a gene: 8. Germline V gives CDR1 SGHRS, CDR2 YFSETQ. This CDR3 is 14 amino acids long. The source is a human donor in a cohort sampled during active COVID-19. The chain combines TRBV5-1 with TRBJ2-1, with TRBD2 identical over 9 bases. Sequenced sample: peripheral blood. The CDR3 loop reads CASSLAGGAVEQFF. The CDR3 nucleotides read TGCGCCAGCAGCCTCGCGGGGGGGGCTGTTGAGCAGTTCTTC.